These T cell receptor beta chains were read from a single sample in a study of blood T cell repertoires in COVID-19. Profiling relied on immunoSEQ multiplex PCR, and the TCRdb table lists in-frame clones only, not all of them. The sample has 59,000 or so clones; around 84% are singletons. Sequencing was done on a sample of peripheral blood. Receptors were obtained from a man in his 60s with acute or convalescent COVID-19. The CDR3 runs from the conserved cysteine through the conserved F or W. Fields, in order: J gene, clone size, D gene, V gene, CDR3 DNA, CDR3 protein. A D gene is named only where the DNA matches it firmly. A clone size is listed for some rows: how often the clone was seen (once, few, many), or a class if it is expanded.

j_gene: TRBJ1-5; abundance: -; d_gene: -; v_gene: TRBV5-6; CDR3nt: TGTGCCAGCAGCTGGGGGACTTCGAATCAGCCCCAGCATTTT; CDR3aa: CASSWGTSNQPQHF
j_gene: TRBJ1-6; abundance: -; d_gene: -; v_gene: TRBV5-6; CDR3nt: TGTGCCAGCAGCCCGCCAGGTGGGGGGACTAATTCACCCCTCCACTTT; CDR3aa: CASSPPGGGTNSPLHF
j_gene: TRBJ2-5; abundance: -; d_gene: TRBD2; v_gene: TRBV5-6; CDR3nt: TGTGCCAGCAGCCGCACCCTAGCGGGGGAAGAGACCCAGTACTTC; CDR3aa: CASSRTLAGEETQYF
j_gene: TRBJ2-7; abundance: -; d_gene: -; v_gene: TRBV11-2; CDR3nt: TGTGCCAGCAGCCCCCTCAGGGCCTCCTACGAGCAGTACTTC; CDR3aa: CASSPLRASYEQYF
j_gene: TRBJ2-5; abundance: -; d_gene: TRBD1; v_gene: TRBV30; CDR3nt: TGTGCCTGGGTTCGGGACAGGGGAACCCAGTACTTC; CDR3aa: CAWVRDRGTQYF
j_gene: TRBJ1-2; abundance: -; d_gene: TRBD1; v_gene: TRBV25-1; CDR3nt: TGTGCCAGCAGTGAAGCGGTCTGGAGGGGGCATCGAGGCTACACCTTC; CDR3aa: CASSEAVWRGHRGYTF
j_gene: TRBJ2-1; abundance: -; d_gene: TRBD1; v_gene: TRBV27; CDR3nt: TGTGCCAGCAGTAGACAGGGGGCCGGCGGGGGCGCCTACAATGAGCAGTTCTTC; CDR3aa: CASSRQGAGGGAYNEQFF
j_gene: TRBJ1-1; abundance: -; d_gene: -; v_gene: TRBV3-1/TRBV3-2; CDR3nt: TGTGCCAGCAGCCAAGCGGCGGCGAACACTGAAGCTTTCTTT; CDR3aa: CASSQAAANTEAFF
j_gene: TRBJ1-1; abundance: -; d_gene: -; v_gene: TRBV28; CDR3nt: TGTGCCAGCAGGGGGCGACCAGAAGCTTTCTTT; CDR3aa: CASRGRPEAFF
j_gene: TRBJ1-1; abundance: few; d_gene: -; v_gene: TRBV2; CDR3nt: TGTGCCAGCAGGGCAGGAATGAACACTGAAGCTTTCTTT; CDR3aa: CASRAGMNTEAFF
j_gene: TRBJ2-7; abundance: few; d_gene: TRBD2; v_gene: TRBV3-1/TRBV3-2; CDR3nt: TGTGCCAGCAGCCAAGTCGGGGGGACTTACGAGCAGTACTTC; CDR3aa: CASSQVGGTYEQYF
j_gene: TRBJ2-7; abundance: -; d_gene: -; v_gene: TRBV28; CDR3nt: TGTGCCAGCAGTTTATCGGGGGGCCTCTCCTACGAGCAGTACTTC; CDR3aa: CASSLSGGLSYEQYF
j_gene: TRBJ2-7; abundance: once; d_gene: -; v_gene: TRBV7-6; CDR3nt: TGTGCCAGCAGCGACATCTACGAGCAGTACTTC; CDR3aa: CASSDIYEQYF
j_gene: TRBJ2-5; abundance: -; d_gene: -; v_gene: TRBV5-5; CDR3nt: TGTGCCAGCAGCTTGGGACCTCGGGGGTGGGAGACCCAGTACTTC; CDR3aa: CASSLGPRGWETQYF
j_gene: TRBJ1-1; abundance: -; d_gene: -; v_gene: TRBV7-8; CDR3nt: TGTGCCAGCAGCTTAGCCGGTCCTAACACTGAAGCTTTCTTT; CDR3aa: CASSLAGPNTEAFF
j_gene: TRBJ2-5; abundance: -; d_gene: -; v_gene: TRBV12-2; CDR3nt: -; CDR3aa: CASRLWGAGAGKETQYF
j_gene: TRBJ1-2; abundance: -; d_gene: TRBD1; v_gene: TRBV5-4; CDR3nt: TGTGCCAGCAGCAAACCGACAGGGGGAAACTATGGCTACACCTTC; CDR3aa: CASSKPTGGNYGYTF
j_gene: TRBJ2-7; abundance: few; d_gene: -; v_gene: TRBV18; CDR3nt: TGTGCCAGCTCAAATGCAGGGGATCGGGAGCAGTACTTC; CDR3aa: CASSNAGDREQYF
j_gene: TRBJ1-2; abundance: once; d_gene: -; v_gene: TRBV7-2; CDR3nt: TGTGCCAGCAGCTTAGATCATGTGGCAGGTGCTAACTATGGCTACACCTTC; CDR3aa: CASSLDHVAGANYGYTF
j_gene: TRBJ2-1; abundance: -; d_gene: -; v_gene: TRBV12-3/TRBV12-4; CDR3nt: TGTGCCAGCAGTTCGGGAGATTCGGGTGAGCAGTTCTTC; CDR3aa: CASSSGDSGEQFF
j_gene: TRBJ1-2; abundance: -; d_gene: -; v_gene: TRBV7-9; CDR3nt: TGTGCCAGCAGCTTAGCCGAGGAGCTAGCTAACTATGGCTACACCTTC; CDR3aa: CASSLAEELANYGYTF
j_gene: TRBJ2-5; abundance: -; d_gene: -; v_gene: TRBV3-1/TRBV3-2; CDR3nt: TGTGCCAGCAGCCAAGATCTAACGGGGTTAAGGGAGACCCAGTACTTC; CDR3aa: CASSQDLTGLRETQYF
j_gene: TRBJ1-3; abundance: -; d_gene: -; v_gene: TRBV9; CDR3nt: TGTGCCAGCAGCCTACGGGGACTCTCTGGAAACACCATATATTTT; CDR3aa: CASSLRGLSGNTIYF
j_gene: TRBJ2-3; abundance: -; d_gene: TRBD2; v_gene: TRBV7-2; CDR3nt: TGTGCCAGCAGCCACATGCTAGCGGGGGGCCCGAGTATTACAGATACGCAGTATTTT; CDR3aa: CASSHMLAGGPSITDTQYF
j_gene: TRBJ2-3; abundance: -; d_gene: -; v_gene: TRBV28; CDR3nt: TGTGCCAGCAGCCGTCCAGACACAGATACGCAGTATTTT; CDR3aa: CASSRPDTDTQYF
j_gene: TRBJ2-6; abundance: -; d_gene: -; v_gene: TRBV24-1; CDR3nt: TGTGCCACCAGTGATTTGTTACGGGGGGCCAACGTCCTGACTTTC; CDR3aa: CATSDLLRGANVLTF
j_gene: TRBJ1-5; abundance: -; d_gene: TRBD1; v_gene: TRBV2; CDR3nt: TGTGCCAGTGGGCCGGGACAGGGGCAGCCCCAGCATTTT; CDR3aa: CASGPGQGQPQHF
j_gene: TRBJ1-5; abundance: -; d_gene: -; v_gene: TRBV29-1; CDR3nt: TGCAGCGTTGGGGGGGTCAATCAGCCCCAGCATTTT; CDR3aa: CSVGGVNQPQHF
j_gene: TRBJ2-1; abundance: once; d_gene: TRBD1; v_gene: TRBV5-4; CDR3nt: TGTGCCAGCAGCTTGGGCCGGACAGGGAGAGATGAGCAGTTCTTC; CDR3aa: CASSLGRTGRDEQFF
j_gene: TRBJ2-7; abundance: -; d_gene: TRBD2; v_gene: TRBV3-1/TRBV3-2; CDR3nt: TGTGCCAGCAGCCAACCCGGGGTCCGTGCAGCGGGGGGGCACGAGCAGTACTTC; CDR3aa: CASSQPGVRAAGGHEQYF
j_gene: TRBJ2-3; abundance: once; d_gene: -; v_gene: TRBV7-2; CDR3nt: TGTGCCAGCAGCCTTAGACAGAGCACAGATACGCAGTATTTT; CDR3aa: CASSLRQSTDTQYF